The clone carrying this T cell receptor beta chain occurred many times. Its antigen is not known. This specimen comes from a study of molecular identifiers for immune sequencing clone quantification. Study outcomes and limitations: Clones that had above 20 RNA copies took up over 99% of effector molecules but under 1% in naive cells.

Deletions cut 1 base from V and 7 bases from J, with 16 bases between. The CDR3 totals 16 residues. Per germline, CDR1 MGHRA and CDR2 YSYEKL. Bulk TCR libraries were made with methods that had been previously described and with listed TCR primers. MiXCR, run by TCRdb on the PCR reads, gives a single entry per CDR3 protein. This table has about 500,000 distinct CDR3 sequences, around a fifth appearing once. Source material: naive CD8+ T cells from blood, with Jurkat cell RNA spiked in. This sample's subset: FACS-sorted CD8+CD4-CCR7+CD45RA+ naive T cells. The chain uses TRBV4-1 and TRBJ1-4, with D possibly TRBD1 on 5 matching bases. This TCR derives from a human donor in good health. Some libraries in this study had Jurkat cell RNA spiked in. The CDR3 here is CASSQAPGPIVEKLFF. In DNA, the CDR3 is TGCGCCAGCAGCCAAGCTCCGGGACCAATAGTTGAAAAACTGTTTTTT.